This T cell receptor (beta chain) was sequenced during a study of patients and donors after allogeneic stem cell transplantation. From the RT-PCR reads, TCRdb called clonotypes with MiXCR, one entry per CDR3 protein. The sample lists under 35,000 distinct CDR3 sequences, roughly 38% occurring once. This CDR3 has 16 residues. V was shortened by 0 bases and J by 0 bases, with 12 bases between the two germline ends. The germline V gene has CDR1 SGDLS and CDR2 YYNGEE. This clonotype was seen a few times. Sequenced sample: blood, either unsorted or a sorted T cell fraction (not recorded which). This TCR was recovered from a human donor who was either an allogeneic HSCT recipient or a stem cell or donor lymphocyte infusion donor (not recorded which). It is not recorded whose cells these are; they may come from a transplant donor. The rearrangement links TRBV9 to TRBJ1-1; a possible D gene is TRBD1 (6 bases). The CDR3: CASSVGGTIVNTEAFF. The CDR3 DNA follows: TGTGCCAGCAGCGTAGGAGGGACAATCGTGAACACTGAAGCTTTCTTT.